This T cell receptor (beta chain) was profiled in a study of T cell repertoires in cytomegalovirus infection. Study at large: Recently identified HLA-C-restricted CMV epitopes and well-studied HLA-B-restricted CMV epitopes were used by the study. Signatures in public TCR beta sequences pointed to both CMV infection and matching HLA type. Findings of the study overall: HLA-C-restricted CMV clonotypes gave the most frequent clonotype in two of eight donors. Cumulative public TCR beta family frequency identified carriers of CMV plus the relevant HLA.

V lost 5 bases to trimming and J lost 9 bases, with 9 bases between them. Germline CDR1 reads SGHAT; CDR2 reads FQDESV (reference sequence). The CDR3 length is 11 residues. About this clonotype itself: Its antigen remains unknown.

Each CDR3 protein gets one entry after TCRdb re-called the reads with MiXCR. Of hundreds of thousands of distinct CDR3 sequences listed, about 42% were seen once; the top ten hold about 39%. The source of this sequence is a human donor in good health (CMV status not recorded). Some clones in this sample may be carry-over from other donors' samples. Sequences were derived from cultured PBMCs, sampled from culture after CMV antigen stimulation. The chain is built from TRBV11-1 and TRBJ2-3; D call uncertain. CDR3 region: CASSDMGTQYF. The CDR3 bases are TGTGCCAGCAGCGATATGGGGACGCAGTATTTT.